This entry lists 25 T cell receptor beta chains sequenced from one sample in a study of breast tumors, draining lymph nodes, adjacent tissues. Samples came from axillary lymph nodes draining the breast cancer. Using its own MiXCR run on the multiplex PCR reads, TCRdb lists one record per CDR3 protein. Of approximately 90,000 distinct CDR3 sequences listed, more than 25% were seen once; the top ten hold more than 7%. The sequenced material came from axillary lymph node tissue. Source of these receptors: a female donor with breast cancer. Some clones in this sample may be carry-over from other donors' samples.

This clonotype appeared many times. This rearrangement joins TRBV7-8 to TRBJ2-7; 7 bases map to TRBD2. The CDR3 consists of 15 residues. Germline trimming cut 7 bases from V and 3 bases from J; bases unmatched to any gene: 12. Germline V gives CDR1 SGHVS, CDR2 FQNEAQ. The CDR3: CASTLRLAASYEQYF. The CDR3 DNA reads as TGTGCCAGCACCCTAAGGCTAGCGGCGAGCTACGAGCAGTACTTC.

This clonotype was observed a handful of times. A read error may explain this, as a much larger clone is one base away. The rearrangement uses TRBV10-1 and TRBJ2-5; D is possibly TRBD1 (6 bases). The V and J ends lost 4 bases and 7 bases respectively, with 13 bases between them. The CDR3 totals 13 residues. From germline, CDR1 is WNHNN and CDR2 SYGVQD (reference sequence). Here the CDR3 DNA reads TGCGCCAGCAGTGGGACAGACGAAGGGACCCAGTACTTC. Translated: CASSGTDEGTQYF.

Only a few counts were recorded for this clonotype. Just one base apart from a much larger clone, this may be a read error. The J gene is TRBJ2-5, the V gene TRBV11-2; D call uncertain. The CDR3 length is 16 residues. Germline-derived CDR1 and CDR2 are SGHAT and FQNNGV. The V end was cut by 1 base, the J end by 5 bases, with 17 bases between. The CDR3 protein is CASSLVGTAWTETQYF. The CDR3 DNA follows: TGTGCCAGCAGCTTAGTTGGCACAGCGTGGACGGAGACCCAGTACTTC. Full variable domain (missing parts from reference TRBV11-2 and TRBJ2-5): EAGVAQSPRYKIIEKRQSVAFWCNPISGHATLYWYQQILGQGPKLLIQFQNNGVVDDSQLPKDRFSAERLKGVDSTLKIQPAKLEDSAVYLCASSLVGTAWTETQYFGPGTRLLVL.

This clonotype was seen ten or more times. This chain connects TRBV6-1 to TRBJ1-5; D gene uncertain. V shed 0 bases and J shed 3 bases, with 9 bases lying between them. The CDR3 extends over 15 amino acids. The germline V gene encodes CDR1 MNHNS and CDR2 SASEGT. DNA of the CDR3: TGTGCCAGCAGTGAAGCCCTCAGGAACAATCAGCCCCAGCATTTT. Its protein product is CASSEALRNNQPQHF.

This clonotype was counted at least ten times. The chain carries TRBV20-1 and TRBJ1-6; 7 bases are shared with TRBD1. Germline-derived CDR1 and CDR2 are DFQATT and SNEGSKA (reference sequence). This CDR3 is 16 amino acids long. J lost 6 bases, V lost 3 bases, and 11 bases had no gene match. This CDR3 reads CSARGEGQLLNSPLHF. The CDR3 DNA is TGCAGTGCTAGGGGAGAGGGACAGCTCCTTAATTCACCCCTCCACTTT.

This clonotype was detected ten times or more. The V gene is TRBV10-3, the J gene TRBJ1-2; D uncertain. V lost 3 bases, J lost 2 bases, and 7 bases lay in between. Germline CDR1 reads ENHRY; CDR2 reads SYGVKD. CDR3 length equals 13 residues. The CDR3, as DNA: TGTGCCATCAGTGATACGGGAAACTATGGCTACACCTTC. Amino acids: CAISDTGNYGYTF.

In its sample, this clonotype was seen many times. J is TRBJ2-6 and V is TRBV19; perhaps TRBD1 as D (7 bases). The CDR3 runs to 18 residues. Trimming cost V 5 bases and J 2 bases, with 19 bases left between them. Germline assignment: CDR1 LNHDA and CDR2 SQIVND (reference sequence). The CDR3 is CASSPPRGDLAGANVLTF. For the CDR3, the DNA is TGTGCCAGTAGTCCCCCCAGGGGGGACCTAGCTGGGGCCAACGTCCTGACTTTC. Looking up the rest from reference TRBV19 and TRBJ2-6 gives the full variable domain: DGGITQSPKYLFRKEGQNVTLSCEQNLNHDAMYWYRQDPGQGLRLIYYSQIVNDFQKGDIAEGYSVSREKKESFPLTVTSAQKNPTAFYLCASSPPRGDLAGANVLTFGAGSRLTVL.

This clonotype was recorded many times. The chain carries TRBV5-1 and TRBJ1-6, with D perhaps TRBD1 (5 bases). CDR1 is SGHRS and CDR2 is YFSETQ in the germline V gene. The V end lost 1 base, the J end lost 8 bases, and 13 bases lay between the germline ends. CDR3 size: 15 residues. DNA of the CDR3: TGCGCCAGCAGCTTGCAAGGGACCGGAGATTCACCCCTCCACTTT. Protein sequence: CASSLQGTGDSPLHF.

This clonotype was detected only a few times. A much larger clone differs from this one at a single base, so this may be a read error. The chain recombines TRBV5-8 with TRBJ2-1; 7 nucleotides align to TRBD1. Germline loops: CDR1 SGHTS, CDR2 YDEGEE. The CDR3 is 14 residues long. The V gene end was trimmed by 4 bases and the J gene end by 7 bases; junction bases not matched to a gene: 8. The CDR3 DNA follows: TGTGCCAGCAGCCAGGGGACAGCGTTAAATGAGCAGTTCTTC. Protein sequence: CASSQGTALNEQFF.

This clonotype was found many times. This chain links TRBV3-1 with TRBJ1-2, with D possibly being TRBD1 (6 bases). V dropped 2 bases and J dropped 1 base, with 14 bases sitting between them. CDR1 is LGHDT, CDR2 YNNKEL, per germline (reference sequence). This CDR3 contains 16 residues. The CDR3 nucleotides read TGTGCCAGCAGCCAAAGGGGGGTAGGGAGTAACTATGGCTACACCTTC. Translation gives CASSQRGVGSNYGYTF.

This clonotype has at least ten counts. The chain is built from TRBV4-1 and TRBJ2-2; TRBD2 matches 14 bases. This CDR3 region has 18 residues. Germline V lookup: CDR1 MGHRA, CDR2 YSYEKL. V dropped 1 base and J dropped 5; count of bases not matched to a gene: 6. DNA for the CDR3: TGCGCCAGCAGCCAAGCGGGACTAGCGGGAGTAGGAACCGGGGAGCTGTTTTTT. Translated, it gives CASSQAGLAGVGTGELFF.

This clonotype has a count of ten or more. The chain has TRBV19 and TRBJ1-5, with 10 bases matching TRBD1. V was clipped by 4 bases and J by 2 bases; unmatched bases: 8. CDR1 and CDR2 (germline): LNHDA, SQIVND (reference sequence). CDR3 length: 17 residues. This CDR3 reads CASSTGGQGYGNQPQHF. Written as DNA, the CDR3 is TGTGCCAGTAGTACTGGGGGACAGGGGTACGGCAATCAGCCCCAGCATTTT.

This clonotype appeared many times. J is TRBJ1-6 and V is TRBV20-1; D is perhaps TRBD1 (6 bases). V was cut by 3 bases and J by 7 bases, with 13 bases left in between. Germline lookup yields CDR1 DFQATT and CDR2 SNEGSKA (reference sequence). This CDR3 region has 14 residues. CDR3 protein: CSASTGKKNSPLHF. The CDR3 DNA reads TGCAGTGCTAGTACAGGGAAGAAAAATTCACCCCTCCACTTT.

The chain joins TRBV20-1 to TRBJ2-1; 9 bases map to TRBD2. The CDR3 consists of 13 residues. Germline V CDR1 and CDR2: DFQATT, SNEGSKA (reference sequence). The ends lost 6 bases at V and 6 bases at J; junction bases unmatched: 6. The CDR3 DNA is TGCAGTGCCGAAGCGGGAGGTCCCAATGAGCAGTTCTTC. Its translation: CSAEAGGPNEQFF.

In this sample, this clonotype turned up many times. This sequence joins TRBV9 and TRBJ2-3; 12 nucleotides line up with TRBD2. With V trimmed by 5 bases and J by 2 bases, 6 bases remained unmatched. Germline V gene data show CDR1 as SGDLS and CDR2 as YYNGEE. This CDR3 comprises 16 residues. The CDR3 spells CASSLAGGPITDTQYF. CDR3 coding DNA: TGTGCCAGCAGTCTAGCGGGAGGGCCCATCACAGATACGCAGTATTTT.

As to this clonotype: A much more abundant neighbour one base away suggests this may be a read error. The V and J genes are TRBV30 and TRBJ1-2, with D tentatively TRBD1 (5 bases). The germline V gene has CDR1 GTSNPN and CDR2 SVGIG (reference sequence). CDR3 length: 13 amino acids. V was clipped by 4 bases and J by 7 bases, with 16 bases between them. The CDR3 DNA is TGTGCCTGGAACGTTAGGCGGGGGGTTGGCTACACCTTC. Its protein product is CAWNVRRGVGYTF.

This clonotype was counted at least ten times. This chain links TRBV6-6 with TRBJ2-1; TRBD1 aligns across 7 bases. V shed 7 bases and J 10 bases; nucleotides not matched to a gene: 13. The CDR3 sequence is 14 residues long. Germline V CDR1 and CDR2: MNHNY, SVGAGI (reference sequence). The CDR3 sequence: CASKPSGQRLEQFF. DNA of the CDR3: TGTGCCAGCAAACCCTCGGGACAGCGGCTGGAGCAGTTCTTC.

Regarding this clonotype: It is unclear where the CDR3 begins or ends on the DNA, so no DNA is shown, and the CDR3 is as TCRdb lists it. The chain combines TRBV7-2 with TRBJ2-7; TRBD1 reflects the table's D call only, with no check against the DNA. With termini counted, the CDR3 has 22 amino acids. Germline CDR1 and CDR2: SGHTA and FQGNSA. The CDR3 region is CASSLTSANEQYFGTGTYEQYF.

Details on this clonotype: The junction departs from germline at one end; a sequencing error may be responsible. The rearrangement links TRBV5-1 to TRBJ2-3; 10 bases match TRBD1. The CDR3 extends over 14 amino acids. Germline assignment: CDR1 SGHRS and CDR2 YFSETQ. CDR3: CASSRGQGADTQYF. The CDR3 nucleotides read TGTGCCAGCAGCCGAGGACAGGGGGCAGATACGCAGTATTTT.

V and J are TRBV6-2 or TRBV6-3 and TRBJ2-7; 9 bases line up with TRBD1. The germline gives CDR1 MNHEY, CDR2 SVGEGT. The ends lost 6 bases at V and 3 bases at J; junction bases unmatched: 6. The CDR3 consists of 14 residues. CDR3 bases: TGTGCCAGCAGACCCGGGACAGGGCGCTACGAGCAGTACTTC. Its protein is CASRPGTGRYEQYF.

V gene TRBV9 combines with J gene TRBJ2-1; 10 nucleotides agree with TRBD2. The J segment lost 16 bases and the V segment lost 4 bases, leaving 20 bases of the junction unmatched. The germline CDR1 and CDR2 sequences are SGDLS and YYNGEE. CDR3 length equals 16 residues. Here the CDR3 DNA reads TGTGCCAGCAGCACACGAACTAGCGGGGTCCGGAATGCGCAATTCTTC. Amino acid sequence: CASSTRTSGVRNAQFF.

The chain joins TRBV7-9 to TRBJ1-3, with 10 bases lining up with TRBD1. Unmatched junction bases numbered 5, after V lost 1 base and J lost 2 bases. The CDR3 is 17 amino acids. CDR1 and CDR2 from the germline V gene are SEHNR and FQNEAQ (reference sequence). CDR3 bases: TGTGCCAGCAGCTTAGAGACAGGGGGCAGGGCTGGAAACACCATATATTTT. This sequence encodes CASSLETGGRAGNTIYF.

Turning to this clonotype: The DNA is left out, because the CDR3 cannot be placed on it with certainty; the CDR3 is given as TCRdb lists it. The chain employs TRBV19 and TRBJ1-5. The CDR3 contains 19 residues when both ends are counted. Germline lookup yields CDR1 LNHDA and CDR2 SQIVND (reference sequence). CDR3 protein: CAGKGLVLRAVLRAGHQHF.

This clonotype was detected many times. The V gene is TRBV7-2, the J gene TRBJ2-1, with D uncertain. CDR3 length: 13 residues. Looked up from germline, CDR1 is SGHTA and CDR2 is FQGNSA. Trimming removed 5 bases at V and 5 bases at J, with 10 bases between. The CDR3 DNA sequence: TGTGCCAGCAGCGTCGTCAGAGACAATGAGCAGTTCTTC. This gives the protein CASSVVRDNEQFF.

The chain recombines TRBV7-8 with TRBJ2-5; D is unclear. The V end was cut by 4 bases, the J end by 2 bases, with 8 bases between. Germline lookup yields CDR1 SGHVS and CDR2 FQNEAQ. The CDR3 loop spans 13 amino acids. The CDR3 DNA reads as TGTGCCAGCAGCTCCGCCGGGCAAGAGACCCAGTACTTC. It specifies CASSSAGQETQYF. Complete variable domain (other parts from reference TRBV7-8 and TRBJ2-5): GAGVSQSPRYKVAKRGQDVALRCDPISGHVSLFWYQQALGQGPEFLTYFQNEAQLDKSGLPSDRFFAERPEGSVSTLKIQRTQQEDSAVYLCASSSAGQETQYFGPGTRLLVL.